Below are 31 T cell receptor beta chains sequenced from a single sample in a study of T cell repertoires in cytomegalovirus infection. No antigens are known for them. TCRdb reprocessed the reads with MiXCR, giving one entry per CDR3 protein. The top ten clones hold 48% of a sample with a few hundred thousand distinct CDR3 sequences, over 35% of them seen once. Sequencing used cultured PBMCs, obtained from culture after CMV antigen stimulation. All receptors come from a human donor in good health (CMV status not recorded). Some clones in this sample may be carry-over from other donors' samples.

The CDR3 is CASSQDDTPYNSPLHF. The DNA of the CDR3 is TGTGCCAGCAGCCAAGATGACACACCCTATAATTCACCCCTCCACTTT. The chain has TRBV14 and TRBJ1-6; D uncertain. Germline V gene lookup returns CDR1 SGHDN and CDR2 FVKESK. The CDR3 runs to 16 residues. V was clipped by 0 bases and J by 2 bases, with 8 bases between them.

J is TRBJ2-7 and V is TRBV5-4; maybe TRBD2 (6 bases). Deletions cut 1 base from V and 3 bases from J, with 14 bases between. This CDR3 is 15 amino acids long. Per the germline V gene, CDR1 is SGHNT and CDR2 is YYREEE (reference sequence). CDR3 loop: CASSLQAGPGYEQYF. The CDR3 nucleotides are TGTGCCAGCAGCTTGCAGGCGGGACCGGGCTACGAGCAGTACTTC.

This clonotype was seen a handful of times. J is TRBJ1-1 and V is TRBV7-6; D is unresolved. V dropped 0 bases and J dropped 8 bases, with 10 bases sitting between them. Germline V lookup: CDR1 SGHVS, CDR2 FNYEAQ. This CDR3 contains 13 residues. Here the CDR3 DNA reads TGTGCCAGCAGCTTAGCCGGCTTTAACGAAGCTTTCTTT. Its translation: CASSLAGFNEAFF.

The chain employs TRBV29-1 and TRBJ2-2; D perhaps matches TRBD1 (6 bases). Trimming took 7 bases from V and 6 from J, leaving 12 bases between them. The CDR3 runs to 12 residues. CDR1 and CDR2 (germline): SQVTM, ANQGSEA. The DNA of the CDR3 is TGCAGCGCACACAGGGACCCCGGGGAGCTGTTTTTT. Amino acid sequence: CSAHRDPGELFF.

The V gene is TRBV20-1, the J gene TRBJ1-5, with D perhaps TRBD1 (5 bases). Looked up from germline, CDR1 is DFQATT and CDR2 is SNEGSKA (reference sequence). The CDR3 runs 13 residues. The V end lost 2 bases, the J end lost 7 bases, and 12 bases lay between the germline ends. The CDR3 nucleotides are TGCAGTGCTAGACAGGGATCGCGGCAGCCCCAGCATTTT. Its translation is CSARQGSRQPQHF.

V and J are TRBV27 and TRBJ1-4; weak D call: TRBD1 (5 bases). With 6 bases removed from V and 6 bases from J, the gap between germline ends came to 17 bases. The CDR3 runs to 15 residues. CDR1 and CDR2 (germline): MNHEY, SMNVEV (reference sequence). CDR3 coding DNA: TGTGCCAGCAGCCGGCGGGCAGGGTTGGATGAAAAACTGTTTTTT. Its protein is CASSRRAGLDEKLFF.

This clonotype was observed once. The J gene is TRBJ2-1, the V gene TRBV15; TRBD1 might be the D (5 bases). CDR1 LNHNV and CDR2 YYDKDF come from the germline V gene (reference sequence). This CDR3 comprises 16 residues. V was pared by 1 base and J by 2 bases, with 12 bases between. The CDR3 DNA follows: TGTGCCACCAGCAGAGCTAAACGGACAACCTACAATGAGCAGTTCTTC. As protein: CATSRAKRTTYNEQFF.

The chain joins TRBV7-6 to TRBJ2-7, with D hard to call. This CDR3 is 16 amino acids long. The germline V and J ends were trimmed by 2 bases and 4 bases, with 18 bases remaining between them. Germline CDR1 reads SGHVS; CDR2 reads FNYEAQ. The CDR3 spells CASSLSPIGNVYEQYF. The CDR3 DNA reads TGTGCCAGCAGCTTATCCCCGATAGGTAATGTTTACGAGCAGTACTTC.

In its sample, this clonotype was seen a few times. The V call is TRBV12-3 or TRBV12-4, the J call TRBJ2-1, with D perhaps assigned TRBD1 or TRBD2 (5 bases each). This CDR3 region has 13 residues. Deletions cut 4 bases from V and 3 bases from J, with 7 bases between. Here the CDR3 reads CASSWGRYNEQFF. The CDR3 DNA follows: TGTGCCAGCAGTTGGGGACGCTACAATGAGCAGTTCTTC.

This chain connects TRBV5-1 to TRBJ2-2; 8 positions match TRBD2. Per germline, CDR1 SGHRS and CDR2 YFSETQ. V was pared by 1 base and J by 5 bases, with 10 bases of the junction left unmatched. The CDR3 sequence is 17 residues long. The CDR3 DNA is TGCGCCAGCAGCTTGAGCCCGGCGGGAGGTGGGACCGGGGAGCTGTTTTTT. This translates into CASSLSPAGGGTGELFF.

This clonotype was seen only a few times. V gene TRBV7-2 combines with J gene TRBJ1-2, with D unresolved. The CDR3 length is 13 residues. The V and J ends lost 6 bases and 2 bases respectively, with 10 bases between them. CDR1 SGHTA and CDR2 FQGNSA come from the germline V gene. The CDR3 protein is CASREDGNYGYTF. DNA for the CDR3: TGTGCCAGCAGGGAAGACGGCAACTATGGCTACACCTTC.

The chain joins TRBV11-2 to TRBJ2-7, with TRBD1 matching over 7 bases. V was pared by 5 bases and J by 1 base, with 5 bases of the junction left unmatched. This CDR3 spans 14 amino acids. In germline, CDR1 is SGHAT, CDR2 FQNNGV. CDR3 residues: CASSPDRVSYEQYF. CDR3 bases: TGTGCCAGCAGCCCAGACAGGGTTTCCTACGAGCAGTACTTC.

The chain links TRBV7-8 to TRBJ2-1, with 8 positions matching TRBD2. Looked up from germline, CDR1 is SGHVS and CDR2 is FQNEAQ. The CDR3 consists of 17 residues. V lost 7 bases to trimming and J lost 0 bases; unmatched junction nucleotides: 11. The CDR3 spells CASIKYIAGSSYNEQFF. The CDR3 DNA reads as TGTGCCAGCATCAAGTATATAGCGGGAAGCTCCTACAATGAGCAGTTCTTC.

The rearrangement links TRBV20-1 to TRBJ2-2, with 7 positions matching TRBD2. V trimming: 4 bases; J trimming: 2 bases; junction bases outside the gene matches: 4. Germline V lookup: CDR1 DFQATT, CDR2 SNEGSKA (reference sequence). The CDR3 is 14 residues long. The CDR3 loop reads CSATGTTNTGELFF. In DNA, the CDR3 is TGCAGTGCTACCGGGACTACCAACACCGGGGAGCTGTTTTTT.

This chain connects TRBV5-5 to TRBJ1-1, with no clear D. Germline V lookup: CDR1 SGHKS, CDR2 YYEKEE (reference sequence). The CDR3 runs to 13 residues. The V end lost 4 bases, the J end lost 7 bases, and 14 bases lay between the germline ends. This chain's CDR3 is CASSGGPELEAFF. The DNA for the CDR3 is TGTGCCAGCAGCGGTGGGCCGGAACTTGAAGCTTTCTTT. The whole variable domain, remainder taken from reference TRBV5-5 and TRBJ1-1, is DAGVTQSPTHLIKTRGQQVTLRCSPISGHKSVSWYQQVLGQGPQFIFQYYEKEERGRGNFPDRFSARQFPNYSSELNVNALLLGDSALYLCASSGGPELEAFFGQGTRLTVV.

The genes are TRBV5-1 and TRBJ2-3; no clear D. V was clipped by 0 bases and J by 6 bases, with 11 bases between them. The length of the CDR3 is 14 residues. Germline CDR1 reads SGHRS; CDR2 reads YFSETQ. The CDR3 region is CASSLDVSSDTQYF. DNA for the CDR3: TGCGCCAGCAGCTTGGACGTTAGTAGCGATACGCAGTATTTT. The whole variable domain, remainder taken from reference TRBV5-1 and TRBJ2-3, is KAGVTQTPRYLIKTRGQQVTLSCSPISGHRSVSWYQQTPGQGLQFLFEYFSETQRNKGNFPGRFSGRQFSNSRSEMNVSTLELGDSALYLCASSLDVSSDTQYFGPGTRLTVL.

This clonotype was seen a few times. This CDR3 reads CASRGRAGNEQFF. CDR3 bases: TGTGCCAGCAGGGGGAGGGCCGGGAATGAGCAGTTCTTC. The chain combines TRBV7-2 with TRBJ2-1; 7 nucleotides agree with TRBD2. CDR1 SGHTA and CDR2 FQGNSA come from the germline V gene. There are 13 residues in the CDR3. V dropped 6 bases and J dropped 7; count of bases not matched to a gene: 6.

CDR3 sequence (DNA): TGTGCCAGCAGCCCCCGGACCGAGGCTAATTCACCCCTCCACTTT. It specifies CASSPRTEANSPLHF. The rearrangement joins TRBV7-8 to TRBJ1-6; D unclear. The CDR3 has 15 amino acids. The ends were cut back, 5 bases at V and 6 bases at J, with 14 bases in the middle. Per the germline V gene, CDR1 is SGHVS and CDR2 is FQNEAQ.

This chain uses TRBV12-5 with TRBJ2-1, with 9 bases matching TRBD2. The CDR3 is 15 residues long. Germline loops: CDR1 LGHNT, CDR2 FRNRAP. After removal of 1 base from V and 10 bases from J, the junction contained 8 bases not matched to a gene. This CDR3 is CASGLALAGVKEQFF. Here the CDR3 DNA reads TGTGCTAGTGGTTTGGCCTTAGCGGGAGTAAAGGAGCAGTTCTTC.

On this clonotype: One base away lies a much larger clone, so this may be a sequencing read error. The chain links TRBV7-6 to TRBJ2-7; no clear D gene. Trimming pared 1 base from V and 3 bases from J, leaving 13 bases between. Germline V CDR1 and CDR2: SGHVS, FNYEAQ. This CDR3 region has 15 residues. In DNA form, the CDR3 reads TGTGCCAGCAGCTTAGGAACTACATTCTTCTACGAGCAGTACTTC. Encoded protein: CASSLGTTFFYEQYF.

This clonotype came up a few times. V is TRBV6-1 and J is TRBJ2-4, with 7 bases lining up with TRBD2. There are 14 residues in the CDR3. Germline V gives CDR1 MNHNS, CDR2 SASEGT. With V trimmed by 4 bases and J by 6 bases, 6 bases remained unmatched. CDR3 sequence (DNA): TGTGCCAGCAGTGCGATTGGGGGGGGAAACATTCAGTACTTC. Amino acid sequence: CASSAIGGGNIQYF.

CDR3 DNA sequence: TGTGCCAGCAGCTCCGAGGCTCCCTCTAGCCCTGGGGCCAACGTCCTGACTTTC. Translating gives CASSSEAPSSPGANVLTF. This chain connects TRBV6-2 or TRBV6-3 to TRBJ2-6; weak D call: TRBD2 (5 bases). Germline loops: CDR1 MNHEY, CDR2 SVGEGT. The CDR3 is made up of 18 amino acids. V was trimmed by 6 bases and J by 2 bases, leaving 20 bases between them.

This clonotype was seen repeatedly, ten times or more. CDR3 residues: CASRGGLITMRWQFF. CDR3 nucleotides: TGTGCCAGCAGGGGGGGACTTATTACAATGAGATGGCAGTTCTTC. The chain couples TRBV12-3 or TRBV12-4 to TRBJ2-1, with a possible D match to TRBD2 (6 bases). The germline V and J ends were trimmed by 6 bases and 12 bases, with 24 bases remaining between them. The CDR3 length is 15 residues.

This clonotype was observed a handful of times. This chain links TRBV7-2 with TRBJ2-1; TRBD2 agrees at 15 bases. CDR1 SGHTA and CDR2 FQGNSA come from the germline V gene. This CDR3 has 17 amino acids. V dropped 3 bases and J dropped 8; count of bases not matched to a gene: 8. The CDR3 DNA sequence: TGTGCCAGCAGCTTGGGCGGACTAGCGGGAGGGCCGGATGAGCAGTTCTTC. It is translated as CASSLGGLAGGPDEQFF.

The rearrangement uses TRBV3-1 and TRBJ2-4; 7 bases align to TRBD1. The CDR3 has 14 amino acids. V trimming: 0 bases; J trimming: 7 bases; junction bases outside the gene matches: 3. Germline assignment: CDR1 LGHDT and CDR2 YNNKEL (reference sequence). The CDR3 region is CASSQEGGLNIQYF. The CDR3 DNA follows: TGTGCCAGCAGCCAAGAAGGGGGCCTGAACATTCAGTACTTC.

V usage is TRBV7-9 and J usage is TRBJ1-1; no definite D call. This CDR3 has 15 amino acids. The germline V gene encodes CDR1 SEHNR and CDR2 FQNEAQ (reference sequence). The germline V and J ends were trimmed by 0 bases and 1 base, with 9 bases remaining between them. CDR3 nucleotides: TGTGCCAGCAGCTTAGCGCGGACGGCGAACACTGAAGCTTTCTTT. Residues: CASSLARTANTEAFF.

The chain couples TRBV23-1 to TRBJ2-7; weak D call: TRBD1 (6 bases). TRBV23-1 belongs to the ORF category, with a function that is uncertain. This CDR3 has 13 amino acids. Trimming stripped 3 bases from V and 6 bases from J, with 12 bases between. In nucleotides, the CDR3 is TGCGCCAGCAGTCACCACAGGGATGGCGAGCAGTACTTC. This sequence encodes CASSHHRDGEQYF.

The gene calls are TRBV7-2 and TRBJ2-7; no clear D gene. V dropped 2 bases and J dropped 5 bases, with 10 bases sitting between them. CDR3 length: 13 residues. CDR1 is SGHTA and CDR2 is FQGNSA in the germline V gene. The CDR3 protein is CASSLRATHEQYF. Written as DNA, the CDR3 is TGTGCCAGCAGCTTAAGGGCGACCCACGAGCAGTACTTC. The complete variable domain, with remaining parts taken from reference TRBV7-2 and TRBJ2-7, reads GAGVSQSPSNKVTEKGKDVELRCDPISGHTALYWYRQSLGQGLEFLIYFQGNSAPDKSGLPSDRFSAERTGGSVSTLTIQRTQQEDSAVYLCASSLRATHEQYFGPGTRLTVT.

This clonotype was observed a few times. The chain is built from TRBV7-6 and TRBJ2-5; perhaps TRBD2 as D (5 bases). Trimming removed 5 bases from V and 5 bases from J, with 15 bases in between. This CDR3 is 14 amino acids long. Germline lookup yields CDR1 SGHVS and CDR2 FNYEAQ. The CDR3 loop is CASSPFMEVETQYF. As DNA, the CDR3 is TGTGCCAGCAGCCCCTTCATGGAGGTCGAGACCCAGTACTTC. Using reference TRBV7-6 and TRBJ2-5 for the parts outside the CDR3, the full variable domain is GAGVSQSPRYKVTKRGQDVALRCDPISGHVSLYWYRQALGQGPEFLTYFNYEAQQDKSGLPNDRFSAERPEGSISTLTIQRTEQRDSAMYRCASSPFMEVETQYFGPGTRLLVL.

The V call is TRBV7-2, the J call TRBJ2-3; possibly TRBD1 or TRBD2 for D (5 bases each). With 3 bases removed from V and 2 bases from J, the gap between germline ends came to 9 bases. Germline CDR1 and CDR2: SGHTA and FQGNSA. The CDR3 totals 14 residues. The CDR3 DNA reads TGTGCCAGCAGCTTTTGGGGGAACACAGATACGCAGTATTTT. Protein product: CASSFWGNTDTQYF.

The rearrangement links TRBV3-1 to TRBJ2-7; D gene ambiguous. V gave up 5 bases and J gave up 2 bases, with 16 bases separating them. Germline CDR1 reads LGHDT; CDR2 reads YNNKEL (reference sequence). The length of the CDR3 is 15 residues. Here the CDR3 reads CASSGGWRYPYEQYF. CDR3 coding DNA: TGTGCCAGCAGCGGTGGGTGGCGCTACCCCTACGAGCAGTACTTC.